A single T cell receptor (beta chain) is shown here with its context. Its antigen is not identified. Deletions cut 0 bases from V and 1 base from J, with 11 bases between. Per the germline V gene, CDR1 is SGHNT and CDR2 is YYREEE (reference sequence). The CDR3 loop spans 16 amino acids. The data stem from a study of cytomegalovirus exposure and HLA in healthy donors. On the study more broadly: It was reported in a later analysis that the same platform had been used for the 120 validation repertoires as for the 666 first-cohort repertoires. Study-wide results and limits: As was reported, the classifier diagnosed cytomegalovirus status with high specificity and sensitivity. Most TCR sequences were uncommon, yet certain public TCRs appeared in many donors. In vitro assays verified that three CMV-associated chains recognized CMV antigens specifically.

Profiling relied on immunoSEQ multiplex PCR, and the TCRdb table lists in-frame clones only, not all of them. The sample shows 60,000 to 80,000 clones, over 90% of them seen only once. V and J are TRBV5-4 and TRBJ2-1; D is possibly TRBD2 (6 bases). Material: PBMCs. This clonotype was obtained from a young woman in good health and CMV-seropositive. CDR3 region: CASSLVGTRSYNEQFF. For the CDR3, the DNA is TGTGCCAGCAGCTTGGTAGGGACTCGGTCCTACAATGAGCAGTTCTTC.